Listed here are 22 T cell receptor beta chains from one sample, sequenced in a study of blood T cells in healthy people across ages. PCR was performed a second time for 7 to 11 cycles using a sample-barcoded 5' primer and a J-beta primer mix. TCRdb recomputed calls from the 5' RACE reads with MiXCR, one row per CDR3 protein. The table includes just under 900,000 distinct CDR3 sequences, about 28% detected once. Material for sequencing was blood. The source of these receptors is a woman of 80 years or more in good health.

At least ten counts were recorded for this clonotype. The CDR3 DNA is TGTGCCAGCTCAGATTTCACCATATCCTACGAGCAGTACTTC. This codes for CASSDFTISYEQYF. V usage is TRBV6-2 or TRBV6-3 and J usage is TRBJ2-7, with unresolved D. V lost 8 bases and J lost 1, with 15 bases in between. The CDR3 contains 14 residues. The germline CDR1 and CDR2 sequences are MNHEY and SVGEGT.

This clonotype was seen more than once but under ten times. V gene TRBV20-1 combines with J gene TRBJ2-3; TRBD2 agrees at 11 bases. This CDR3 contains 13 residues. Losses at the gene ends were 6 bases for V and 8 bases for J; bases not matched to a gene: 7. Germline V gives CDR1 DFQATT, CDR2 SNEGSKA (reference sequence). CDR3: CSAAALAGGTQYF. CDR3 DNA: TGCAGTGCAGCGGCCCTAGCGGGGGGTACGCAGTATTTT.

This clonotype was recorded once. A much larger clone differs from this one at a single base, so this may be a read error. The V call is TRBV6-1, the J call TRBJ2-5, with D unclear. This CDR3 comprises 13 residues. Germline V gene data show CDR1 as MNHNS and CDR2 as SASEGT. The germline V and J ends were trimmed by 3 bases and 4 bases, with 9 bases remaining between them. The CDR3 DNA reads TGTGCCAGCAGTGAGTACCAGACAGAGACCCAGTACTTC. Its translation is CASSEYQTETQYF.

Regarding this clonotype: The junction and the germline gene differ at one end; a read error may be behind it. This chain uses TRBV12-3 or TRBV12-4 with TRBJ1-4; maybe TRBD1 (6 bases). The CDR3 runs 14 residues. CDR3 region: CASSLQGPGEKRFF. DNA of the CDR3: TGTGCCAGCAGTTTACAGGGGCCCGGTGAAAAACGGTTTTTT.

This clonotype has a handful of counts. This sequence joins TRBV12-3 or TRBV12-4 and TRBJ2-7; tentatively, D is TRBD2 (5 bases). This CDR3 spans 15 amino acids. V lost 3 bases to trimming and J lost 5 bases, with 17 bases between them. The DNA of the CDR3 is TGTGCCAGCAGTTTTCTGGATCTTTCGCGGGACGAGCAGTACTTC. Translation gives CASSFLDLSRDEQYF.

This clonotype has just a few counts. The rearrangement joins TRBV4-3 to TRBJ1-1; 9 bases are a match to TRBD1. J lost 7 bases, V lost 1 base, and 13 bases had no gene match. The CDR3 is 17 residues long. In germline, CDR1 is LGHNA, CDR2 YSLEER. The CDR3 loop is CASSQVPRQGDKVEAFF. DNA for the CDR3: TGCGCCAGCAGCCAAGTTCCACGACAGGGGGATAAAGTTGAAGCTTTCTTT.

The V call is TRBV4-1, the J call TRBJ1-5; D is uncertain. The CDR3 has 13 amino acids. Germline-derived CDR1 and CDR2 are MGHRA and YSYEKL. Trimming cost V 4 bases and J 6 bases, with 10 bases left between them. CDR3 sequence: CASSPTPSQPQHF. The CDR3 region has the DNA TGCGCCAGCAGCCCCACCCCATCTCAGCCCCAGCATTTT.

This chain links TRBV27 with TRBJ1-1, with unresolved D. V was cut by 6 bases and J by 6 bases, with 17 bases left in between. The CDR3 totals 14 residues. Germline CDR1 is MNHEY and CDR2 is SMNVEV (reference sequence). CDR3 DNA sequence: TGTGCCAGCAGCCGTAGCAGGCAGTGGGCTGAAGCTTTCTTT. Amino acids: CASSRSRQWAEAFF.

This clonotype was counted many times. This chain uses TRBV4-3 with TRBJ1-2; D is unclear. The CDR3 has 15 amino acids. CDR1 is LGHNA, CDR2 YSLEER, per germline. Trimming took off 0 bases at V and 2 bases at J, with 10 bases between the two ends. The CDR3 DNA reads as TGCGCCAGCAGCCAAGATCGGGCAGCAAACTATGGCTACACCTTC. It encodes CASSQDRAANYGYTF.

This clonotype was observed a few times. This chain connects TRBV6-6 to TRBJ2-2; D uncertain. The CDR3 extends over 12 amino acids. Trimming took off 8 bases at V and 1 base at J, with 5 bases between the two ends. Germline lookup yields CDR1 MNHNY and CDR2 SVGAGI (reference sequence). CDR3 DNA sequence: TGTGCCAGCTTACAGAACACCGGGGAGCTGTTTTTT. Amino acids: CASLQNTGELFF.

This clonotype was seen repeatedly, ten times or more. CDR3 sequence reads: CASSLDTGGKAFF. The CDR3 nucleotides are TGTGCCAGCAGCTTAGATACCGGGGGGAAAGCTTTCTTT. The V gene is TRBV7-2, the J gene TRBJ1-1; maybe TRBD1 (5 bases). The V and J ends lost 1 base and 9 bases respectively, with 12 bases between them. Germline loops: CDR1 SGHTA, CDR2 FQGNSA. The CDR3 is 13 residues long. Supplemented by reference TRBV7-2 and TRBJ1-1, the full variable domain reads GAGVSQSPSNKVTEKGKDVELRCDPISGHTALYWYRQSLGQGLEFLIYFQGNSAPDKSGLPSDRFSAERTGGSVSTLTIQRTQQEDSAVYLCASSLDTGGKAFFGQGTRLTVV.

Ten or more counts support this clonotype. The CDR3 bases are TGCAGCGTTGTGACTAGGTTCTCCTACAATGAGCAGTTCTTC. Protein product: CSVVTRFSYNEQFF. This chain joins TRBV29-1 and TRBJ2-1; a possible D gene is TRBD2 (6 bases). Germline CDR1 SQVTM, CDR2 ANQGSEA. The CDR3 is 14 residues long. V was clipped by 4 bases and J by 0 bases, with 10 bases between them.

In this sample, this clonotype turned up many times. The V and J genes are TRBV20-1 and TRBJ2-1, with TRBD2 matching 12 bases. This CDR3 region has 18 residues. Germline V CDR1 and CDR2: DFQATT, SNEGSKA (reference sequence). Trimming took 1 base from V and 0 from J; bases not matched to a gene: 7. The DNA of the CDR3 is TGCAGTGCTAGAGGACTAGCGGGGGCCTTAAGCTCCTACAATGAGCAGTTCTTC. Amino acid sequence: CSARGLAGALSSYNEQFF.

This clonotype was seen repeatedly, ten times or more. This chain joins TRBV20-1 and TRBJ2-5; D is possibly TRBD1 or TRBD2 (5 bases each). Germline V gene sequence: CDR1 DFQATT, CDR2 SNEGSKA (reference sequence). V shed 8 bases and J shed 1 base, with 20 bases lying between them. This CDR3 spans 15 amino acids. The CDR3 coding sequence is TGCAGTTTTAAACGAGGGGACCTGCCCCAAGAGACCCAGTACTTC. This translates into CSFKRGDLPQETQYF.

The chain combines TRBV28 with TRBJ2-1; D gene uncertain. The CDR3 spans 11 residues. CDR1 is MDHEN and CDR2 is SYDVKM in the germline V gene. V lost 6 bases, J lost 7 bases, and 7 bases lay in between. CDR3 nucleotides: TGTGCCAGCAGAAATTCTAATGAGCAGTTCTTC. It encodes CASRNSNEQFF.

The sample holds many counts of this clonotype. The chain employs TRBV20-1 and TRBJ2-7, with TRBD2 as a possible D gene (7 bases). V was clipped by 6 bases and J by 3 bases, with 15 bases between them. CDR1 DFQATT and CDR2 SNEGSKA come from the germline V gene (reference sequence). There are 13 residues in the CDR3. The CDR3 is CSAPVGGLYEQYF. The CDR3 nucleotides are TGCAGTGCCCCGGTCGGGGGGCTCTACGAGCAGTACTTC.

As to this clonotype: Given a much more abundant clone one base away, this may be a read error. Since no conserved phenylalanine or tryptophan closes the CDR3, a read error is the likely cause. The chain couples TRBV7-8 to TRBJ2-1, with D possibly TRBD2 on 5 matching bases. This CDR3 comprises 13 residues. The V end was cut by 4 bases, the J end by 2 bases, with 6 bases between. Per the germline V gene, CDR1 is SGHVS and CDR2 is FQNEAQ. The CDR3 is CASSSGTYNEQFL. As DNA, the CDR3 is TGTGCCAGCAGCTCCGGGACCTACAATGAGCAGTTCCTC.

This clonotype was counted a few times. A read error is possible here, since a much larger clone lies one base away. V usage is TRBV9 and J usage is TRBJ2-1, with D tentatively TRBD2 (5 bases). V lost 10 bases, J lost 5 bases, and 7 bases lay in between. The CDR3 length is 10 residues. Per the germline V gene, CDR1 is SGDLS and CDR2 is YYNGEE. The CDR3 here is CAGGHNEQFF. DNA of the CDR3: TGTGCCGGCGGGCACAATGAGCAGTTCTTC. Based on the CDR3 plus reference TRBV9 and TRBJ2-1, the full variable domain is DSGVTQTPKHLITATGQRVTLRCSPRSGDLSVYWYQQSLDQGLQFLIQYYNGEERAKGNILERFSAQQFPDLHSELNLSSLELGDSALYFCAGGHNEQFFGPGTRLTVL.

This sequence joins TRBV20-1 and TRBJ2-5, with TRBD1 matching over 10 bases. Trimming removed 4 bases from V and 4 bases from J; junction bases left unmatched: 9. This CDR3 has 15 residues. CDR1 and CDR2 (germline): DFQATT, SNEGSKA (reference sequence). The CDR3 nucleotides read TGCAGTGCTATAAAACCGGGACAGGGGAGAGAGACCCAGTACTTC. Translating it yields CSAIKPGQGRETQYF.

The CDR3 sequence is CASSPGTNLYEQYF. DNA for the CDR3: TGTGCCAGCAGCCCCGGGACCAACCTCTACGAGCAGTACTTC. V gene TRBV28 combines with J gene TRBJ2-7; either TRBD1 or TRBD2 may supply D (5 bases each). V gave up 6 bases and J gave up 3 bases, with 15 bases separating them. The CDR3 has 14 amino acids. CDR1 and CDR2 from the germline V gene are MDHEN and SYDVKM.

This clonotype was observed many times. The genes are TRBV27 and TRBJ2-1; 8 bases line up with TRBD2. J lost 4 bases, V lost 3 bases, and 5 bases had no gene match. Germline CDR1 reads MNHEY; CDR2 reads SMNVEV (reference sequence). The length of the CDR3 is 15 residues. CDR3 amino acids: CASSLNGGAYNEQFF. In DNA form, the CDR3 reads TGTGCCAGCAGTTTGAACGGGGGGGCTTACAATGAGCAGTTCTTC.

About this clonotype itself: A read error may be the cause here, since a much bigger clone is one base away. The CDR3 spells CASRESILGDQYF. CDR3 bases: TGCGCCAGCAGGGAGTCCATACTCGGGGACCAGTACTTC. The V gene is TRBV10-2, the J gene TRBJ2-5; D is perhaps TRBD2 (5 bases). Germline-derived CDR1 and CDR2 are WSHSY and SAAADI. There are 13 residues in the CDR3.